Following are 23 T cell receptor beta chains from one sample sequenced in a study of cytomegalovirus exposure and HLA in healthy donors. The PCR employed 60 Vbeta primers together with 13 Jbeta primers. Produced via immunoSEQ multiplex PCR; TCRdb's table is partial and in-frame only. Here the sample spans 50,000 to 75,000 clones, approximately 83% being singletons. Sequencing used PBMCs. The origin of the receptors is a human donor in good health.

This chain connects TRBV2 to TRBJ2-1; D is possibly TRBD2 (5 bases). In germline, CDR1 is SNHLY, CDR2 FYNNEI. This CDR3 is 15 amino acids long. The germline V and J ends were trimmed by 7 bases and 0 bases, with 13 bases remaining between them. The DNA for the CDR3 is TGTGCCAGCAACTCAGGACTCGGCTCCTACAATGAGCAGTTCTTC. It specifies CASNSGLGSYNEQFF.

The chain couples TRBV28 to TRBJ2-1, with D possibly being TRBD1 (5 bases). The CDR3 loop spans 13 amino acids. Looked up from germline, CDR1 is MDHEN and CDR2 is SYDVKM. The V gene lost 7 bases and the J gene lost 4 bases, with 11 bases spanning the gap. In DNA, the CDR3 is TGTGCCAGCACGCAGGGTCAGTACAATGAGCAGTTCTTC. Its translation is CASTQGQYNEQFF. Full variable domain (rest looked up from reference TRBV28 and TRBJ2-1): DVKVTQSSRYLVKRTGEKVFLECVQDMDHENMFWYRQDPGLGLRLIYFSYDVKMKEKGDIPEGYSVSREKKERFSLILESASTNQTSMYLCASTQGQYNEQFFGPGTRLTVL.

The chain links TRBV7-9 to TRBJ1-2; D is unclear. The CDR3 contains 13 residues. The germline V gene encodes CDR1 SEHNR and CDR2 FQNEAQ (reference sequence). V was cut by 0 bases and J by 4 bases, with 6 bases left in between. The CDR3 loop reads CASSLAASYGYTF. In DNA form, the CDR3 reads TGTGCCAGCAGCTTAGCGGCTTCCTATGGCTACACCTTC.

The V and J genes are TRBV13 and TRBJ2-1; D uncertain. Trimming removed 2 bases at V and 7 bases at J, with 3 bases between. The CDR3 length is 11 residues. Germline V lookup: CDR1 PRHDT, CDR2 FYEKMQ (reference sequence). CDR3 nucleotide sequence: TGTGCCAGCAGCTTATCGAATGAGCAGTTCTTC. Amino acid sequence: CASSLSNEQFF.

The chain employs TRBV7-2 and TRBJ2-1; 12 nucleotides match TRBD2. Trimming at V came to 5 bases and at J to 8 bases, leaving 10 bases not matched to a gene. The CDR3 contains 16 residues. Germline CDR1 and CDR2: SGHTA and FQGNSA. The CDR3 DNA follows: TGTGCCAGCAGCGCCCGAACTAGCGGGGGGTTAGATGAGCAGTTCTTC. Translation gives CASSARTSGGLDEQFF. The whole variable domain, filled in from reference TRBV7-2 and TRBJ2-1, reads GAGVSQSPSNKVTEKGKDVELRCDPISGHTALYWYRQSLGQGLEFLIYFQGNSAPDKSGLPSDRFSAERTGGSVSTLTIQRTQQEDSAVYLCASSARTSGGLDEQFFGPGTRLTVL.

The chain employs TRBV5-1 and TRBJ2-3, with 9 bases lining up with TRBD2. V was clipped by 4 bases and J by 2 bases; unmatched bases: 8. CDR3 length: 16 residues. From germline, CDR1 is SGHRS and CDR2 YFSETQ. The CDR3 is CASSGPLAGTTDTQYF. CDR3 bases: TGCGCCAGCAGCGGCCCGCTAGCGGGGACCACAGATACGCAGTATTTT.

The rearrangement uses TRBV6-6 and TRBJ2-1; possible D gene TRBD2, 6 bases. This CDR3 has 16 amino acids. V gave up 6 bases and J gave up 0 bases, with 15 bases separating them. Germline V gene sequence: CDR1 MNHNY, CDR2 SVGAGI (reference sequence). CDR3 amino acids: CASRPHSGSSYNEQFF. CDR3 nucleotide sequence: TGTGCCAGCAGACCTCATAGCGGCAGCTCCTACAATGAGCAGTTCTTC.

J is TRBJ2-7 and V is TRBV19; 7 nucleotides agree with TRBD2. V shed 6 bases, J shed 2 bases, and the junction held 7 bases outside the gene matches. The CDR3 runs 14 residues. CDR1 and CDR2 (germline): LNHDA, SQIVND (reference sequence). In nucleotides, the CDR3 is TGTGCCAGTAGGAGGGCCGGGGGGACCTACGAGCAGTACTTC. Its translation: CASRRAGGTYEQYF.

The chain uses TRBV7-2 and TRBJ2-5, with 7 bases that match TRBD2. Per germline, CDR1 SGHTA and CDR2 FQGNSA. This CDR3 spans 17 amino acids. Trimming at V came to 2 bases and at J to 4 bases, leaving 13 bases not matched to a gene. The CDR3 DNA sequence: TGTGCCAGCAGCTTACACCGGGGGGTATCGGGGGGAGAGACCCAGTACTTC. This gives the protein CASSLHRGVSGGETQYF.

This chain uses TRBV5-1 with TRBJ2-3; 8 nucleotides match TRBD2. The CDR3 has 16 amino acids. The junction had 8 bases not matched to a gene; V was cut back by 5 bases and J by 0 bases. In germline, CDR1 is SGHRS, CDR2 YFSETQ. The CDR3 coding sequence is TGCGCCAGCAGGTCCGGGACTAGGGCTAGCACAGATACGCAGTATTTT. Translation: CASRSGTRASTDTQYF.

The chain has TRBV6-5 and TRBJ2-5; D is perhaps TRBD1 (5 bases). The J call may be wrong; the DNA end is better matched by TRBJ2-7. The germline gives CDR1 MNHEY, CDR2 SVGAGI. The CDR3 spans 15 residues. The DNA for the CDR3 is TGTGCCAGCAGACTCTGGGCAGGGATTCTGTCCGAGCAGTACTTC. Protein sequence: CASRLWAGILSEQYF.

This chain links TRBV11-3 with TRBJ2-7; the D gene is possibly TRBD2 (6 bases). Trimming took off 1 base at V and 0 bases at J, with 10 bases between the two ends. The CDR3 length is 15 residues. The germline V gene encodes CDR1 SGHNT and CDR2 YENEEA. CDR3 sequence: CASSLGRGSSYEQYF. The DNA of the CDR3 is TGTGCCAGCAGCTTAGGACGGGGGAGCTCCTACGAGCAGTACTTC.

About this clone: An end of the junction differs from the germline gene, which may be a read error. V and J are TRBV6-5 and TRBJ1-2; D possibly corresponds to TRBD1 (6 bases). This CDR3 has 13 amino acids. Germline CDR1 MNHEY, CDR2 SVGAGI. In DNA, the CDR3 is TGTGCCAGCACTTACACAGGGAGCTATGGCTACACCTTC. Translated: CASTYTGSYGYTF.

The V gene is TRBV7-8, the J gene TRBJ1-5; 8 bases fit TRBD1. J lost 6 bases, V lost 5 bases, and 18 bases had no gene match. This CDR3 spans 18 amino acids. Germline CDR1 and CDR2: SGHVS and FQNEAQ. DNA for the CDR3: TGTGCCAGCAGCCCCACCCGCCTGGGCAGGGGGCTTGGTCAGCCCCAGCATTTT. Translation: CASSPTRLGRGLGQPQHF.

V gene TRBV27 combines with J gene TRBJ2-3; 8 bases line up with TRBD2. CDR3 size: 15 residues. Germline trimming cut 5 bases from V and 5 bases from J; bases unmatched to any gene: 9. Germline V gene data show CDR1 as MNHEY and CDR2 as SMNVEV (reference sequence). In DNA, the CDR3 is TGTGCCAGCAGTCCAACAACGGGAGGGGGAGATACGCAGTATTTT. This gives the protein CASSPTTGGGDTQYF.

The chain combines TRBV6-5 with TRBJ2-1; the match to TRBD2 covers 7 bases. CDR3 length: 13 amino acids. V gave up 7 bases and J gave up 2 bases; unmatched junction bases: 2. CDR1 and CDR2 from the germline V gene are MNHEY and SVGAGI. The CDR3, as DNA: TGTGCCAGCACCCGGGGGGCCTACAATGAGCAGTTCTTC. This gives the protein CASTRGAYNEQFF.

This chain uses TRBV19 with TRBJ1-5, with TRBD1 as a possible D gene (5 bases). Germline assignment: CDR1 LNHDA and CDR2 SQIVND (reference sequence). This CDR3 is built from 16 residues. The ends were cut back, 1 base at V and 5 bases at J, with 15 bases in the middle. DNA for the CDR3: TGTGCCAGTAGTATAGCTGGGGCCTGGGAGGATCAGCCCCAGCATTTT. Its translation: CASSIAGAWEDQPQHF.

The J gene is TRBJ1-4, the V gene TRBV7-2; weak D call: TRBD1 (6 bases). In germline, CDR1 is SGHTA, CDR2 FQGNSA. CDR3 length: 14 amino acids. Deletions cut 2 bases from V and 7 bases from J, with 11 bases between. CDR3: CASSLMAGAEKLFF. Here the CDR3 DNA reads TGTGCCAGCAGCTTAATGGCAGGGGCTGAAAAACTGTTTTTT.

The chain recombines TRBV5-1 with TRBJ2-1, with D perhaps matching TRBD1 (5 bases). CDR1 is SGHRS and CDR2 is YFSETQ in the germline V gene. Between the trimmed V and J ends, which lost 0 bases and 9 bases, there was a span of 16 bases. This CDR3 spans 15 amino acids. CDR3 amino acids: CASSLVAGPRGEQFF. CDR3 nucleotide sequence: TGCGCCAGCAGCTTGGTGGCAGGGCCTCGCGGTGAGCAGTTCTTC.

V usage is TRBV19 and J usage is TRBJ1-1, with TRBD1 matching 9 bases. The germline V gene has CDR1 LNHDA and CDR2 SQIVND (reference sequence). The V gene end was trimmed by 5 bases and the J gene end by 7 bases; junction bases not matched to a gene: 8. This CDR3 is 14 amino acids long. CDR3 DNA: TGTGCCAGTAGTTCCCGGGACAGGGTTGGTGAAGCTTTCTTT. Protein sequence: CASSSRDRVGEAFF.

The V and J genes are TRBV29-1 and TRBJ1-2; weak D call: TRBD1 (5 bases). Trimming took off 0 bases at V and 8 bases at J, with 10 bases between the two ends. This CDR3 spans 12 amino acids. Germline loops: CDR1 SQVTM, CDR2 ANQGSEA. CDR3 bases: TGCAGCGTTGAAGACTCAGGGTTGGGCTACACCTTC. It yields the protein CSVEDSGLGYTF.

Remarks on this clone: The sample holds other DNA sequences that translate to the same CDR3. The CDR3 sequence: CASSTRGGGEKLFF. The CDR3 DNA follows: TGCGCCAGCAGCACCCGGGGGGGAGGTGAAAAACTGTTTTTT. The V gene is TRBV5-1, the J gene TRBJ1-4; perhaps TRBD1 as D (5 bases). Germline V gene lookup returns CDR1 SGHRS and CDR2 YFSETQ. Trimming cost V 4 bases and J 7 bases, with 14 bases left between them. This CDR3 is built from 14 residues.

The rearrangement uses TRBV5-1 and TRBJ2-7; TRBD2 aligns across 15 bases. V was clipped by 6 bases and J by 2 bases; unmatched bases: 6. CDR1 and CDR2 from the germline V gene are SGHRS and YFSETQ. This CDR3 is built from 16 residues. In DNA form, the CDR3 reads TGCGCCAGCACCAGGACTAGCGGGGGGGCCGCCTACGAGCAGTACTTC. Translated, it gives CASTRTSGGAAYEQYF.